This T cell receptor beta chain was documented in a study of blood T cell repertoires in COVID-19. The overall study: The study drew acute and convalescent COVID-19 samples from the United States, Italy and Spain. Sample material is recorded as cDNA or gDNA derived from T cells, B-cell-depleted T cells, or PBMCs.

Authors' methods: Counts of nucleated cells, estimated from reference gene primer amplification, were obtained. Generated by immunoSEQ multiplex PCR, the TCRdb table keeps only in-frame clones and is missing some. V and J calls and clone size are copied from that table; D and trimming were computed from the DNA. The data hold about 190,000 clones, with more than 70% observed a single time. The CDR3 totals 12 residues. V lost 8 bases and J lost 3; bases outside the gene matches: 4. Per germline, CDR1 MNHEY and CDR2 SVGAGI. Sequencing was done on a sample of peripheral blood. The chain has TRBV6-5 and TRBJ2-7, with 7 bases lining up with TRBD1. This receptor was obtained from a human donor in a cohort sampled during active COVID-19. The chain's CDR3 is CASGDSLYEQYF. The CDR3 DNA sequence: TGTGCCAGCGGGGACAGCCTCTACGAGCAGTACTTC.